These T cell receptor beta chains were read from a single sample in a study of blood T cell repertoires in COVID-19. Some clones are missing from TCRdb's copy, which holds only in-frame ones; the method was immunoSEQ multiplex PCR. The profile shows around 130,000 clones, more than 70% of them singletons. The specimen sequenced was peripheral blood. Receptors originate from a man aged 60 to 75 with acute or convalescent COVID-19. The CDR3 runs from the conserved cysteine through the conserved F or W. A D gene is named only where the DNA matches it firmly. Clone size is shown for a subset of rows, as once, few, many or a class of expanded clone.

>TRBD1|TRBJ2-2|once|TRBV18
CASSPPGQGSVSAGELFF
TGTGCCAGCTCACCACCGGGACAGGGTAGTGTGTCCGCCGGGGAGCTGTTTTTT
>TRBD2|TRBJ2-7|.|TRBV15
CATSRGLPGLARDEQYF
TGTGCCACCAGCAGAGGCCTCCCGGGACTAGCTAGGGACGAGCAGTACTTC
>TRBD2|TRBJ2-1|.|TRBV19
CASKLAGPYNEQFF
TGTGCCAGTAAGCTAGCGGGACCCTACAATGAGCAGTTCTTC
>TRBD2|TRBJ2-2|.|TRBV11-2
CASSLASGPTGELFF
TGTGCCAGCAGCTTGGCTAGCGGGCCTACCGGGGAGCTGTTTTTT
>.|TRBJ1-1|.|TRBV18
CASSPGRSSDTEAFF
TGTGCCAGCTCACCAGGCCGTTCTTCTGACACTGAAGCTTTCTTT
>.|TRBJ1-2|.|TRBV28
CASSLAGQNYGYTF
TGTGCCAGCAGTTTAGCAGGACAGAACTATGGCTACACCTTC
>.|TRBJ2-5|.|TRBV7-2
CASSLVPGWETQYF
TGTGCCAGCAGCTTAGTTCCGGGGTGGGAGACCCAGTACTTC
>TRBD1|TRBJ1-2|.|TRBV7-2
CASSSSPGGGYTF
TGTGCCAGCAGCTCCAGCCCAGGGGGGGGCTACACCTTC
>.|TRBJ2-3|.|TRBV14
CASSQEGDFLTTDTQYF
TGTGCCAGCAGCCAAGAGGGGGACTTCTTAACCACAGATACGCAGTATTTT
>TRBD1|TRBJ1-1|.|TRBV28
CASTPWDRGLNTEAFF
TGTGCCAGCACCCCGTGGGACAGGGGATTGAACACTGAAGCTTTCTTT
>TRBD1|TRBJ2-1|.|TRBV5-8
CASSSDRDNEQFF
TGTGCCAGCAGCTCTGACAGGGACAATGAGCAGTTCTTC
>TRBD1|TRBJ2-3|.|TRBV5-1
CASSSRQGWTDTQYF
TGCGCCAGCAGCTCACGACAGGGGTGGACAGATACGCAGTATTTT
>.|TRBJ1-5|.|TRBV27
CASSTQTPGPQPQPQHF
TGTGCCAGCAGTACCCAAACCCCCGGCCCACAGCCTCAGCCCCAGCATTTT
>.|TRBJ2-1|.|TRBV12-3/TRBV12-4
CASTTGSYNEQFF
TGTGCCAGCACCACCGGGAGCTACAATGAGCAGTTCTTC
>TRBD2|TRBJ2-3|.|TRBV3-1/TRBV3-2
CASSQGRLAGTDTQYF
TGTGCCAGCAGCCAAGGGAGGCTAGCGGGAACCGATACGCAGTATTTT
>.|TRBJ2-1|.|TRBV4-2
CASSPGGFSYNEQFF
TGTGCCAGCAGCCCAGGGGGGTTCTCCTACAATGAGCAGTTCTTC
>TRBD1|TRBJ2-7|once|TRBV29-1
CSVGDRGLGGSYEQYF
TGCAGCGTTGGGGACAGGGGGTTAGGCGGGTCCTACGAGCAGTACTTC
>TRBD1|TRBJ1-2|.|TRBV19
CASSIQGAESYGYTF
TGTGCCAGTAGTATTCAGGGGGCAGAAAGCTATGGCTACACCTTC
>.|TRBJ2-1|.|TRBV25-1
CASRDSLYNEQFF
TGTGCCAGCAGGGACAGCCTCTACAATGAGCAGTTCTTC
>.|TRBJ2-6|.|TRBV28
CATAAALNSGANVLTF
TGTGCCACCGCCGCGGCCCTAAACTCTGGGGCCAACGTCCTGACTTTC
>.|TRBJ2-7|.|TRBV9
CASSADGSIIPYEQYF
TGTGCCAGCAGCGCTGACGGGTCGATAATCCCCTACGAGCAGTACTTC
>TRBD1|TRBJ2-2|.|TRBV3-1/TRBV3-2
CASSQGTPSGGARTGELFF
TGTGCCAGCAGCCAAGGAACTCCCTCAGGGGGAGCGAGGACCGGGGAGCTGTTTTTT
>.|TRBJ1-1|many|TRBV28
CASSEAAGNTEAFF
TGTGCCAGCAGTGAAGCGGCGGGGAACACTGAAGCTTTCTTT
>TRBD1|TRBJ1-1|.|TRBV28
CASSSPGQGDTEAFF
TGTGCCAGCAGTTCTCCGGGACAGGGGGACACTGAAGCTTTCTTT
>TRBD1|TRBJ2-7|.|TRBV30
CAWEWDRLNEQYF
TGTGCCTGGGAATGGGACAGGCTAAACGAGCAGTACTTC
>TRBD2|TRBJ2-1|.|TRBV10-2
CASSDPSGRAANEQFF
TGCGCCAGCAGTGACCCTAGCGGGAGGGCCGCAAATGAGCAGTTCTTC
>TRBD2|TRBJ2-5|.|TRBV10-2
CASRSRGLGSETQYF
TGCGCCAGCAGATCCCGGGGACTAGGGTCGGAGACCCAGTACTTC
>.|TRBJ1-5|few|TRBV28
CASSQGLGYSNQPQHF
TGTGCCAGCAGTCAGGGCTTGGGTTATAGCAATCAGCCCCAGCATTTT
>.|TRBJ2-1|.|TRBV4-2
CASSQDNIYNEQFF
TGTGCCAGCAGCCAAGATAACATTTACAATGAGCAGTTCTTC
>TRBD2|TRBJ2-2|few|TRBV4-3
CASSLLAGLNTGELFF
TGCGCCAGCAGCTTACTAGCGGGACTTAACACCGGGGAGCTGTTTTTT
>TRBD1|TRBJ1-6|.|TRBV4-3
CASSQGVGDSSPLHF
TGCGCCAGCAGCCAAGGGGTGGGGGACAGCTCACCCCTCCACTTT
>TRBD1|TRBJ2-7|.|TRBV18
CASSPRDRPSYEQYF
TGTGCCAGCTCACCACGGGACAGACCCTCCTACGAGCAGTACTTC
>.|TRBJ1-4|.|TRBV28
CASRSTGRGEKLFF
TGTGCCAGCAGGTCAACAGGGAGGGGTGAAAAACTGTTTTTT
>TRBD2|TRBJ2-5|.|TRBV7-6
CASSADSFAGVETQYF
TGTGCCAGCAGTGCGGACTCGTTCGCGGGAGTAGAGACCCAGTACTTC
>TRBD1|TRBJ1-2|.|TRBV7-9
CASTRTGSNYGYTF
TGTGCCAGCACCAGGACAGGGAGTAACTATGGCTACACCTTC
>TRBD2|TRBJ2-2|.|TRBV6-2/TRBV6-3
CASSFGLAANTGELFF
TGTGCCAGCAGCTTCGGACTAGCGGCGAACACCGGGGAGCTGTTTTTT
>TRBD2|TRBJ2-7|.|TRBV5-6
CASSFAGGDTSYEQYF
TGTGCCAGCAGCTTTGCCGGGGGGGACACCTCCTACGAGCAGTACTTC
>.|TRBJ1-5|.|TRBV18
CASSPPLEDQPQHF
TGTGCCAGCTCACCACCCCTGGAGGATCAGCCCCAGCATTTT
>TRBD1|TRBJ2-7|.|TRBV6-2/TRBV6-3
CASSYSADRGAYEQYF
TGTGCCAGCAGTTACTCCGCTGACAGGGGGGCCTACGAGCAGTACTTC
>.|TRBJ2-1|.|TRBV30
CAWKGGGNEQFF
TGTGCCTGGAAGGGGGGAGGGAATGAGCAGTTCTTC
>TRBD1|TRBJ1-5|few|TRBV7-9
CASSLGVGTDNQPQHF
TGTGCCAGCAGCTTAGGTGTCGGGACAGACAATCAGCCCCAGCATTTT
>.|TRBJ2-7|.|TRBV28
CASSPLEGLYEQYF
TGTGCCAGCAGTCCCCTGGAGGGCCTCTACGAGCAGTACTTC
>TRBD1|TRBJ1-2|.|TRBV5-1
CASSLEGQGVGYTF
TGCGCCAGCAGCTTGGAGGGACAGGGGGTTGGCTACACCTTC
>TRBD1|TRBJ2-3|.|TRBV28
CASSLSPKGALPTDTQYF
TGTGCCAGCAGTTTGTCTCCTAAGGGGGCCTTACCCACAGATACGCAGTATTTT
>TRBD1|TRBJ2-7|.|TRBV7-3
CASSSTGGYEQYF
TGTGCCAGCAGCTCGACAGGGGGCTACGAGCAGTACTTC
>TRBD1|TRBJ1-4|once|TRBV4-2
CASSQDRQGKEKLFF
TGTGCCAGCAGCCAAGATAGACAGGGGAAGGAAAAACTGTTTTTT
>.|TRBJ2-6|.|TRBV25-1
CASSASGANVLTF
TGTGCCAGCAGTGCTTCTGGGGCCAACGTCCTGACTTTC
>.|TRBJ1-2|few|TRBV18
CASSPGQTNYGYTF
TGTGCCAGCTCACCAGGGCAGACTAACTATGGCTACACCTTC
>.|TRBJ1-1|.|TRBV19
CASSIELTVYTEAFF
TGTGCCAGTAGTATAGAACTTACAGTGTACACTGAAGCTTTCTTT
>.|TRBJ2-7|.|TRBV21-1
CASSKKVGTEDYEQYF
TGTGCCAGCAGCAAAAAGGTCGGGACAGAAGATTACGAGCAGTACTTC
>.|TRBJ2-7|.|TRBV27
CASSPRESVLYF
TGTGCCAGCAGTCCCCGTGAGAGCGTACTGTACTTC
>TRBD2|TRBJ2-7|.|TRBV10-3
CAISEKREGYEQYF
TGTGCCATCAGTGAGAAGCGGGAGGGTTACGAGCAGTACTTC
>TRBD2|TRBJ2-3|.|TRBV15
CATSRGASGSWDTQYF
TGTGCCACCAGCAGAGGGGCTAGCGGGAGTTGGGATACGCAGTATTTT
>.|TRBJ1-3|.|TRBV4-3
CASSQDSTASGNTIYF
TGCGCCAGCAGCCAAGACTCGACAGCCTCTGGAAACACCATATATTTT